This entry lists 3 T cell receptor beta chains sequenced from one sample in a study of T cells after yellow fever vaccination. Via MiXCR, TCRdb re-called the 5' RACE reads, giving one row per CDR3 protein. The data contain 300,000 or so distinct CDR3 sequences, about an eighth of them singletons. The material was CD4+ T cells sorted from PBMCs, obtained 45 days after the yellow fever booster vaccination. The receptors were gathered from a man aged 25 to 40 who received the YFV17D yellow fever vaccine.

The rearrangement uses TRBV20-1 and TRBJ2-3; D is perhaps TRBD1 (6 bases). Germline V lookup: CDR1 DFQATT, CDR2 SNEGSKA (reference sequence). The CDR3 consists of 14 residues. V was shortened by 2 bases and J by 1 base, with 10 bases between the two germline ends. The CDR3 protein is CSARPGVGTDTQYF. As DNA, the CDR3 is TGCAGTGCTAGACCAGGGGTCGGCACAGATACGCAGTATTTT.

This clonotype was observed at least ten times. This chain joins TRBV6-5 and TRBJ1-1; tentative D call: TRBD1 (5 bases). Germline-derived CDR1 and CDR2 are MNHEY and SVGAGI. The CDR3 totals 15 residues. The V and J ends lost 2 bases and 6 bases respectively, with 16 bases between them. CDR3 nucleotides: TGTGCCAGCAGTTACGGGCCGGGTAGGGGCTCTGAAGCTTTCTTT. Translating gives CASSYGPGRGSEAFF.

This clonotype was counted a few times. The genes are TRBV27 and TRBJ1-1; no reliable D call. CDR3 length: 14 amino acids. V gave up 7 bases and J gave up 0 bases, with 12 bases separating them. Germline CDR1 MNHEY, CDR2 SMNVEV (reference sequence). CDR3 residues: CASTPHQMNTEAFF. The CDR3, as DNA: TGTGCCAGCACCCCCCACCAAATGAACACTGAAGCTTTCTTT.